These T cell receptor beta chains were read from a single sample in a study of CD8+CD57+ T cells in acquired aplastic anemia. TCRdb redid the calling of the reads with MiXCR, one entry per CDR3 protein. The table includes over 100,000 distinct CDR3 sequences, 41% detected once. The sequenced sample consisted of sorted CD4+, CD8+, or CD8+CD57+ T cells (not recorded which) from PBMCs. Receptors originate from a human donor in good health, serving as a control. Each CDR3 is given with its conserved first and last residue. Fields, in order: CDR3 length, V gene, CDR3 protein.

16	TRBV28	CASSDSRGRRNSPLHF
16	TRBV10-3	CATHRAGGQGNYEKYF
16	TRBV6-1	CASSPRRGSSYNEQFF
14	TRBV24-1	CATTGTGDTDTQYF
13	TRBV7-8	CASSYGQGETQYF
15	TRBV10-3	CANPTSGKYYNEQFF
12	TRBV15	CATSKPGYEQYF
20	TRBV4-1	CASSQGVRLAVRSSYNEQFF
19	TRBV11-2	CASSFKGAGRSWNTDTQYF
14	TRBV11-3	CASSSRGAGDPPFF
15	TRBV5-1	CASSQEAERNTEAFF
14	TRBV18	CASSPGTDNQPQHF
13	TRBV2	CANRRDVQYGYTF
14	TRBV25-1	CASSWGTGGSEQFF
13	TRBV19	CASTGGAFETLHF
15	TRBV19	CASSMSGGSYNEQFF
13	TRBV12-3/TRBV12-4	CASSLRIGYGYTF
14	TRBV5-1	CASSREGFAAEAFF
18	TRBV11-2	CASSQTSGGTRSTDTQYF
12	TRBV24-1	CATSDAGGGQFF
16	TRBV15	CATSARTGGAGDTQYF
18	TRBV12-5	CASGLTRDGTASNEKLFF
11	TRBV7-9	CASSLAAGQFF
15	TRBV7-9	CASSHGGALTDTQYF
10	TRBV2	CASSESGRGF